This record concerns one TCR beta chain sequence. Its target is unknown. The data derive from a study of neoadjuvant anti-PD-1 for oral cavity cancer. The study's findings and limits: Higher pretreatment Treg/Th17 ratios tracked higher pretreatment blood clonality. Non-responders to neoadjuvant nivolumab had significantly more clonal PBMC T cells than responders.

Indicated time point: after neoadjuvant nivolumab, at surgical resection. Stage II-IVA oral cavity squamous cell carcinoma was new and untreated by systemic or radiation therapy. The CDR3 covers 13 residues. Germline V gene lookup returns CDR1 SEHNR and CDR2 FQNEAQ (reference sequence). Trimming cost V 7 bases and J 4 bases, with 13 bases left between them. Sequencing was performed with immunoSEQ multiplex PCR; in TCRdb, only in-frame clones are kept and a portion is missing. The sample has about 13,000 clones, roughly 70% seen once. Here the sequenced sample was PBMCs, taken after nivolumab (anti-PD-1) treatment. This sequence originates from a person between 40 and 85 years old with oral cavity squamous cell carcinoma. This chain uses TRBV7-9 with TRBJ1-1; no clear D. DNA of the CDR3: TGTGCCAGCACCCCTTCGGTGGCCACTGAAGCTTTCTTT. Translated: CASTPSVATEAFF.